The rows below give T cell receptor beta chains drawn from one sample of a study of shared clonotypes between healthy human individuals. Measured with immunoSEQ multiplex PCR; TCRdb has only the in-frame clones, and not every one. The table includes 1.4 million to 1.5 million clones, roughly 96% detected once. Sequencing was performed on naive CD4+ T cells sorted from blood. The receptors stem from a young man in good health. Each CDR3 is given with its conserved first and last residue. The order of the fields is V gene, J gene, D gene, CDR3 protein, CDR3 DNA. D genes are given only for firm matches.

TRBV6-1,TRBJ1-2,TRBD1,CASSVIWDRPRDYGYTF,TGTGCCAGCAGTGTTATCTGGGACAGACCTCGGGACTATGGCTACACCTTC
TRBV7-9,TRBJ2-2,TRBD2,CASSLGLAGVSDTGELFF,TGTGCCAGCAGCTTAGGGCTAGCGGGAGTTTCGGACACCGGGGAGCTGTTTTTT
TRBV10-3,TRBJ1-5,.,CAIRGLGSNQPQHF,TGTGCCATCAGGGGATTGGGCTCCAATCAGCCCCAGCATTTT
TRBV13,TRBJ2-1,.,CASSFVTGNTYNEQFF,TGTGCCAGCAGCTTCGTAACCGGGAATACCTACAATGAGCAGTTCTTC
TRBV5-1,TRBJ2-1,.,CASSLLEDSQVYNEQFF,TGCGCCAGCAGCCTCCTAGAGGACAGCCAAGTCTACAATGAGCAGTTCTTC
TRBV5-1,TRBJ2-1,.,CASSLVLAGQGNEQFF,TGCGCCAGCAGCTTGGTTCTGGCAGGCCAGGGCAATGAGCAGTTCTTC
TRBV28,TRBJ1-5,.,CASSLRPYQPQHF,TGTGCCAGCAGCTTAAGACCGTATCAGCCCCAGCATTTT
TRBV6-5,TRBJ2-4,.,CASSLRATGIQYF,TGTGCCAGCAGTTTGCGGGCCACTGGGATTCAGTACTTC
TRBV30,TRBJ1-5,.,CAWNSGIGQPQHF,TGTGCCTGGAATTCAGGGATCGGTCAGCCCCAGCATTTT
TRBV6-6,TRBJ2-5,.,CASSLQGVGETQYF,TGTGCCAGCAGTTTACAGGGAGTAGGGGAGACCCAGTACTTC
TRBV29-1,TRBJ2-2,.,CSVGQPTGELFF,TGCAGCGTTGGGCAACCCACCGGGGAGCTGTTTTTT
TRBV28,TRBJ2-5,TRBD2,CASSTPGLQAQYF,TGTGCCAGCAGCACGCCGGGACTACAGGCCCAGTACTTC
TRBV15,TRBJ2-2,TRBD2,CATNPGHSGGTGELFF,TGTGCCACCAACCCGGGGCATAGCGGGGGGACCGGGGAGCTGTTTTTT
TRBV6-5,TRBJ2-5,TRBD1,CASSRQGALGETQYF,TGTGCCAGCAGCCGACAGGGGGCTTTAGGAGAGACCCAGTACTTC
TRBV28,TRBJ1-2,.,CASSFQYGYTF,TGTGCCAGCAGTTTTCAATATGGCTACACCTTC